This T cell receptor beta chain appears in the sequencing data of a study of a mutant IDH1 vaccine in newly diagnosed glioma. Study-wide background: Vaccines were first given 4-6 weeks after radiotherapy alone, or with temozolomide cycles. Receipt of radiotherapy, temozolomide, or both preceded the study, and most received both.

Sequencing used immunoSEQ multiplex PCR; TCRdb keeps in-frame clones, though not all of them. The sample lists fewer than 45,000 clones, 65% to 85% occurring once. Comment on this clone: The antigen remains undetermined.

The time point is: week 11, during vaccination. The study gave 300 ug of mutant IDH1 20-mer peptide per vaccine dose, with topical imiquimod. The V gene's germline CDR1 is SGHRS and CDR2 YFSETQ. Trimming removed 4 bases from V and 5 bases from J; junction bases left unmatched: 5. The length of the CDR3 is 15 residues. The source was PBMCs, collected from a glioma patient whose treatment included an IDH1 peptide vaccine. The clonotype originates from a man aged 35-49 years with glioma. The V and J genes are TRBV5-1 and TRBJ2-5; 13 bases are shared with TRBD2. CDR3 bases: TGCGCCAGCAGCATTGGGACTAGCGGGACTGAGACCCAGTACTTC. The encoded protein is CASSIGTSGTETQYF. Supplemented by reference TRBV5-1 and TRBJ2-5, the full variable domain reads KAGVTQTPRYLIKTRGQQVTLSCSPISGHRSVSWYQQTPGQGLQFLFEYFSETQRNKGNFPGRFSGRQFSNSRSEMNVSTLELGDSALYLCASSIGTSGTETQYFGPGTRLLVL.